This T cell receptor beta chain was found in a study of T cell clonotyping in hematopoietic cell transplantation. Study findings and constraints: After transplant, recipient diversity fell while pathologically expanded clonotypes grew through day 180. No sorting was done, leaving CD4 and CD8 contributions mixed.

As to this clone: Antigen: not known.

The V gene's germline CDR1 is SGDLS and CDR2 YYNGEE. CDR3 length equals 14 residues. Trimming removed 5 bases at V and 8 bases at J, with 19 bases between. Produced via immunoSEQ multiplex PCR; TCRdb's table is partial and in-frame only. The sample comprises around 37,000 clones, about 85% of which are singletons, and around 2.9% rests with the top ten. As to time point: recipient sample about 28 days before transplant, after cytoreduction. This sequence originates from a man in his fifties or sixties with acute myeloid leukemia. Some clones in this sample may be carry-over from other donors' samples. The sample in question was peripheral blood mononuclear cells, obtained before stem cell transplant. The chain joins TRBV9 to TRBJ1-2; maybe TRBD1 (6 bases). The CDR3 DNA sequence: TGTGCCAGCAGTAACCGGACAGCGCGAAAGGGCTACACCTTC. It translates to CASSNRTARKGYTF.